One T cell receptor (beta chain) is described in this entry. Assay used: immunoSEQ multiplex PCR; TCRdb lists only in-frame clones, some missing. The sample lists about 90,000 clones; less than 95% were seen once. With 0 bases removed from V and 6 bases from J, the gap between germline ends came to 9 bases. The CDR3 has 13 residues. CDR1 and CDR2 from the germline V gene are SGHDT and YYEEEE. The record originates from a study of technical replicates of blood from a few donors. The source material was T cells isolated from PBMCs. The source of this sequence is a human donor in good health. This sequence joins TRBV5-6 and TRBJ1-2; a possible D gene is TRBD1 (5 bases). The CDR3, as DNA: TGTGCCAGCAGCTTGGCAGGGTTCGATGGCTACACCTTC. Protein: CASSLAGFDGYTF. The full variable domain, with the rest looked up from reference TRBV5-6 and TRBJ1-2, is DAGVTQSPTHLIKTRGQQVTLRCSPKSGHDTVSWYQQALGQGPQFIFQYYEEEERQRGNFPDRFSGHQFPNYSSELNVNALLLGDSALYLCASSLAGFDGYTFGSGTRLTVV.